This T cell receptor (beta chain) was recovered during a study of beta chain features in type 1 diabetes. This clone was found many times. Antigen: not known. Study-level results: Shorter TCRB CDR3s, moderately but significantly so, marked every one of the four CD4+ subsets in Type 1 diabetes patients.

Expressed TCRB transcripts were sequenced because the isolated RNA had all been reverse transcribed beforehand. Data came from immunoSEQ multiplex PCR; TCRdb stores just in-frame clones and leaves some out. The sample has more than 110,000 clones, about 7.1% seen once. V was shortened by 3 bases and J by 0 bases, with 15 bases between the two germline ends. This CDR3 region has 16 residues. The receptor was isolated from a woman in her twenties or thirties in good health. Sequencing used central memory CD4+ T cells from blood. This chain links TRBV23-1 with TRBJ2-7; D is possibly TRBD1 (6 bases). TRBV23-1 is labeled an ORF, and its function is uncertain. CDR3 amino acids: CASSHARTVGSYEQYF. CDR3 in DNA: TGCGCCAGCAGTCACGCAAGGACAGTGGGCTCCTACGAGCAGTACTTC.